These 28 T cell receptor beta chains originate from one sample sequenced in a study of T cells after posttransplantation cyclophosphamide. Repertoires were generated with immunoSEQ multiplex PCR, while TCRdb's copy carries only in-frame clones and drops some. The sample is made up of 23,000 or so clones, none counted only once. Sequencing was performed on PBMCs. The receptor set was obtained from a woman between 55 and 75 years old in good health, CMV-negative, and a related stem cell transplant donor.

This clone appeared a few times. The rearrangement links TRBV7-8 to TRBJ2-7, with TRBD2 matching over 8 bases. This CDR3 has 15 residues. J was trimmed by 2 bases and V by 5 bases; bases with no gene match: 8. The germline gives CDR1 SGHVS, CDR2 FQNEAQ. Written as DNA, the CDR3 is TGTGCCAGCAGCCTAGAGTCGGGAGGGCCCTACGAGCAGTACTTC. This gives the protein CASSLESGGPYEQYF.

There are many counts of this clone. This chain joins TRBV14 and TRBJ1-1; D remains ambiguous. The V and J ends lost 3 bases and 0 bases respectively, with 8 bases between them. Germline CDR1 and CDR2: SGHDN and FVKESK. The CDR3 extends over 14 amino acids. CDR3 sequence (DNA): TGTGCCAGCAGCCAGGCAGGTATGAACACTGAAGCTTTCTTT. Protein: CASSQAGMNTEAFF.

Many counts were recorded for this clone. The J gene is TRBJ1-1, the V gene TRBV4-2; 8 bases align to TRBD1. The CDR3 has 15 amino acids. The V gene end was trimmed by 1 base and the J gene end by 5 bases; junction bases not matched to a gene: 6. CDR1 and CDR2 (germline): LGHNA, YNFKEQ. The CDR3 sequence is CASSQVGQGATEAFF. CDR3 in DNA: TGTGCCAGCAGCCAAGTAGGGCAGGGGGCGACTGAAGCTTTCTTT.

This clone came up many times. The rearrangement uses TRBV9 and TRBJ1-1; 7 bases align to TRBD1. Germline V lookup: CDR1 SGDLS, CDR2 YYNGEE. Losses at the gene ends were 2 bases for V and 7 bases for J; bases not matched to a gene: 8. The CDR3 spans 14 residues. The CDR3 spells CASSVGAGGFEAFF. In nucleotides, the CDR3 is TGTGCCAGCAGCGTGGGGGCAGGGGGTTTTGAAGCTTTCTTT.

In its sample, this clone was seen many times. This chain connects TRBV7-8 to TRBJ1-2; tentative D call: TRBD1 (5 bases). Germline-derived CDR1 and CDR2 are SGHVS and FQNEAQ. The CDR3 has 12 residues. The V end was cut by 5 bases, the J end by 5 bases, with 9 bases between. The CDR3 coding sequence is TGTGCCAGCAGCCAAGACAGTTATGGCTACACCTTC. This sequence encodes CASSQDSYGYTF.

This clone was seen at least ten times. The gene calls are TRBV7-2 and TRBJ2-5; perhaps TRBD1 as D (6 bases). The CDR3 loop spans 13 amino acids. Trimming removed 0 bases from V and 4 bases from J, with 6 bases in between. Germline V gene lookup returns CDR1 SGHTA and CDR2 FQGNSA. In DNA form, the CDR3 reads TGTGCCAGCAGCTTAGCCAGGGGAGAGACCCAGTACTTC. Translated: CASSLARGETQYF.

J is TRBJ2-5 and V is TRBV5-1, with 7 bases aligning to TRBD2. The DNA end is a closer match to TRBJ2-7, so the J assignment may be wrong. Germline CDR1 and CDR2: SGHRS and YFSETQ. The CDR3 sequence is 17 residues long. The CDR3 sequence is CASSLMGSGAGAYEQYF. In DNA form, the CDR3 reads TGCGCCAGCAGCTTGATGGGCAGCGGGGCGGGGGCCTACGAGCAGTACTTC.

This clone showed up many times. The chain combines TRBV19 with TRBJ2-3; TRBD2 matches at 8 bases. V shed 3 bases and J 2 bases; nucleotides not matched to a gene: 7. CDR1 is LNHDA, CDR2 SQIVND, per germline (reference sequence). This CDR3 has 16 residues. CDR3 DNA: TGTGCCAGTAGTATTGGCGGGACTAGGTCCACAGATACGCAGTATTTT. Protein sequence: CASSIGGTRSTDTQYF.

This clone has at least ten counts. The CDR3 nucleotides read TGTGCCAGCAGCTACGGACAGGGGGTTTCTGAAAAACTGTTTTTT. Translated: CASSYGQGVSEKLFF. V usage is TRBV2 and J usage is TRBJ1-4; 10 nucleotides align to TRBD1. From germline, CDR1 is SNHLY and CDR2 FYNNEI. J was trimmed by 7 bases and V by 6 bases; bases with no gene match: 8. The CDR3 length is 15 residues.

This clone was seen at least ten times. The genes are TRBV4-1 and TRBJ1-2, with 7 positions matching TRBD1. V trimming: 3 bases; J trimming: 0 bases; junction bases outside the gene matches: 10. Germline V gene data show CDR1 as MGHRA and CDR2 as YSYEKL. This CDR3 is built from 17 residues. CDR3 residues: CASSHPRTGRANYGYTF. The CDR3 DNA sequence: TGCGCCAGCAGCCACCCGAGGACAGGTCGAGCTAACTATGGCTACACCTTC.

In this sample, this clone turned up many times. The DNA for the CDR3 is TGTGCCAGCAGTACACTAGCGGGGGGGTACAATGAGCAGTTCTTC. Its translation: CASSTLAGGYNEQFF. This chain uses TRBV6-5 with TRBJ2-1, with TRBD2 identical over 13 bases. After removal of 5 bases from V and 4 bases from J, the junction contained 2 bases not matched to a gene. Germline V lookup: CDR1 MNHEY, CDR2 SVGAGI. The CDR3 has 15 amino acids.

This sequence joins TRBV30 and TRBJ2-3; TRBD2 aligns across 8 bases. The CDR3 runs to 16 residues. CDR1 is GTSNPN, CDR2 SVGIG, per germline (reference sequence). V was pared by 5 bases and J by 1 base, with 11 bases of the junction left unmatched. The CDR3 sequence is CAWSFGRAAGTDTQYF. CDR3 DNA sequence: TGTGCCTGGTCCTTCGGGAGGGCAGCCGGCACAGATACGCAGTATTTT.

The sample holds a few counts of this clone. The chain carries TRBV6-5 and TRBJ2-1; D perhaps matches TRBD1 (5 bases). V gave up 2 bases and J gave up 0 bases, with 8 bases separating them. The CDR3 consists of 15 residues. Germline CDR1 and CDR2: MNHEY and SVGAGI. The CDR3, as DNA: TGTGCCAGCAGTTACGGGGCGGTCTCCTACAATGAGCAGTTCTTC. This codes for CASSYGAVSYNEQFF.

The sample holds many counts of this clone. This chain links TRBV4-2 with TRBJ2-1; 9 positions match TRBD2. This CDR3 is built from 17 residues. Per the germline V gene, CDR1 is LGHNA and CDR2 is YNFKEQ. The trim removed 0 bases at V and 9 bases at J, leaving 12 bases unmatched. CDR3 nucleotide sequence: TGTGCCAGCAGCCAAGAGGCAGTGGTAGCGGGAGTAGCTGAGCAGTTCTTC. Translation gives CASSQEAVVAGVAEQFF.

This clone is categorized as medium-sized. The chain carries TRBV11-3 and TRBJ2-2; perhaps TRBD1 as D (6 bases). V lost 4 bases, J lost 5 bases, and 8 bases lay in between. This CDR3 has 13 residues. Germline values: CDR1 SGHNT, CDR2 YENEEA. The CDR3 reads CASSSGQTGELFF. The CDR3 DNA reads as TGTGCCAGCAGCTCGGGACAAACCGGGGAGCTGTTTTTT.

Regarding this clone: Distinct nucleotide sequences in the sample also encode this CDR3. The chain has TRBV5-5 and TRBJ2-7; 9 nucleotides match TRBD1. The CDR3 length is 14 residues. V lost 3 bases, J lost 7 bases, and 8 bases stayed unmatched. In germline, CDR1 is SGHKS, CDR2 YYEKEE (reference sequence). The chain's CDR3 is CASSSHRGLYEQYF. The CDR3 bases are TGTGCCAGCAGCTCTCACAGGGGGCTCTATGAGCAGTACTTC.

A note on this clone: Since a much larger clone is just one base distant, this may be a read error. The CDR3 DNA sequence: TGTGCCAGCAGCGACCACTGGGTTAGCCTGAGCTCCTATAATTCACCCCTCCACTTT. Amino acids: CASSDHWVSLSSYNSPLHF. The rearrangement joins TRBV7-2 to TRBJ1-6; the D is unclear. Germline assignment: CDR1 SGHTA and CDR2 FQGNSA. Trimming pared 5 bases from V and 0 bases from J, leaving 20 bases between. The CDR3 has 19 residues.

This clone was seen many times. The CDR3 DNA follows: TGTGCCAGCAGTGAAACGGGGGTCGTTGGCTATGGCTACACCTTC. Its translation: CASSETGVVGYGYTF. The chain links TRBV2 to TRBJ1-2; D is perhaps TRBD1 (5 bases). The CDR3 length is 15 residues. The germline gives CDR1 SNHLY, CDR2 FYNNEI. Trimming took off 2 bases at V and 4 bases at J, with 14 bases between the two ends.

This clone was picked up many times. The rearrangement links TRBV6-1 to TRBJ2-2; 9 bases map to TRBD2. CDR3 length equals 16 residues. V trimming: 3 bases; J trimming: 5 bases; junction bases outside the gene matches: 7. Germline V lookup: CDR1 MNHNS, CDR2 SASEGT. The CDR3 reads CASSEDSGRFTGELFF. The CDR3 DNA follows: TGTGCCAGCAGTGAGGATAGCGGGAGATTTACCGGGGAGCTGTTTTTT.

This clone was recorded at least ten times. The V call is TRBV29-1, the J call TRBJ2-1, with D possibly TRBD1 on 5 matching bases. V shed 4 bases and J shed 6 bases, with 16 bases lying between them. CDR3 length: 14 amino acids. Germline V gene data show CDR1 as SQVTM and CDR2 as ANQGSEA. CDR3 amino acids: CSVVGQVTVNEQFF. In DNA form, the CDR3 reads TGCAGCGTTGTGGGGCAGGTAACGGTCAATGAGCAGTTCTTC.

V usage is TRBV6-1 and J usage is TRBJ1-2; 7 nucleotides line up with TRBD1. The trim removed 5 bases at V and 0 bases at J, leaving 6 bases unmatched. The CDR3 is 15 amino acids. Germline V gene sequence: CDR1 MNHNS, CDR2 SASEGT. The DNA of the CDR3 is TGTGCCAGCAGTTCGATCGGGACAGCTAACTATGGCTACACCTTC. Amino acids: CASSSIGTANYGYTF.

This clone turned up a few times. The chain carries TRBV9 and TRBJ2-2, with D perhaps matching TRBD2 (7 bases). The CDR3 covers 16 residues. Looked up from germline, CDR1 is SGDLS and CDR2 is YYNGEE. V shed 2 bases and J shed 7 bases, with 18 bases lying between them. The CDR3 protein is CASSVLGGASSGELFF. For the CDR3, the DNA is TGTGCCAGCAGCGTCCTTGGGGGGGCAAGTAGCGGGGAGCTGTTTTTT.

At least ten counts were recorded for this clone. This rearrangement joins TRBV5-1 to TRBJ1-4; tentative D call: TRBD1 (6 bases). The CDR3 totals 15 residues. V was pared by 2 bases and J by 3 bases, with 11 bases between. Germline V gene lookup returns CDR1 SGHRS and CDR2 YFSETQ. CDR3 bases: TGCGCCAGCAGCTTAAGGGGGTTACCTAATGAAAAACTGTTTTTT. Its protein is CASSLRGLPNEKLFF.

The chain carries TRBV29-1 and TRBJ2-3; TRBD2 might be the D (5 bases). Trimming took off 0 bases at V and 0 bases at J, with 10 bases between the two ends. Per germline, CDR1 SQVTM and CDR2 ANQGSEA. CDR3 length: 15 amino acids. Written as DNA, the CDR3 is TGCAGCGTTGAAGATAACGGGATTAGCACAGATACGCAGTATTTT. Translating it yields CSVEDNGISTDTQYF.

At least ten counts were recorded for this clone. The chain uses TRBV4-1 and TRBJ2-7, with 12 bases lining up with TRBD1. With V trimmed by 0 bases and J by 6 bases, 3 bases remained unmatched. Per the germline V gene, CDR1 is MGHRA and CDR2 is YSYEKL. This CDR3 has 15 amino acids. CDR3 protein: CASSQEGQGAREQYF. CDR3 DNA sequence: TGCGCCAGCAGCCAAGAGGGACAGGGGGCTCGCGAGCAGTACTTC.

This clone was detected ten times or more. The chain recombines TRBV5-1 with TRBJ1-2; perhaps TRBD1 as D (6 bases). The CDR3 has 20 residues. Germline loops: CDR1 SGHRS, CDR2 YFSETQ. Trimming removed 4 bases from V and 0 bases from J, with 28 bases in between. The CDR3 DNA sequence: TGCGCCAGCAGCGGCGGACAGCCCCATTTGAATAGCCTTCCTAACTATGGCTACACCTTC. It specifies CASSGGQPHLNSLPNYGYTF.

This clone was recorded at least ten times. CDR3 DNA sequence: TGTGCCAGCAGTTACTCCTGGCAGAACTATGGCTACACCTTC. It translates to CASSYSWQNYGYTF. The gene calls are TRBV6-5 and TRBJ1-2; no definite D call. Per germline, CDR1 MNHEY and CDR2 SVGAGI. CDR3 length: 14 residues. The germline V and J ends were trimmed by 0 bases and 2 bases, with 7 bases remaining between them.

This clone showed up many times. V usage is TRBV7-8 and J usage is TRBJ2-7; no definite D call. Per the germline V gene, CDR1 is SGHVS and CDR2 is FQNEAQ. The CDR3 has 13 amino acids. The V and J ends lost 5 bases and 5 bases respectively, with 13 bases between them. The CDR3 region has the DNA TGTGCCAGCAGCGTGGGCACGAGAAACGAGCAGTACTTC. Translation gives CASSVGTRNEQYF.